The next 22 T cell receptor beta chains were all read from a single sample in a study of identical twins. TCRdb itself ran the 5' RACE reads through MiXCR, one entry per CDR3 protein. The data hold just under 650,000 distinct CDR3 sequences, with 7.1% observed a single time. These data are also associated with another study on yellow fever vaccine responses in identical twins.

The sequenced material came from PBMCs. The receptors here all came from a young woman in good health.

The rearrangement links TRBV6-6 to TRBJ2-4; unclear D gene. Trimming took off 0 bases at V and 6 bases at J, with 6 bases between the two ends. Per the germline V gene, CDR1 is MNHNY and CDR2 is SVGAGI (reference sequence). CDR3 length: 13 amino acids. CDR3 loop: CASSYSFPNIQYF. The CDR3 DNA follows: TGTGCCAGCAGTTACTCGTTTCCAAACATTCAGTACTTC.

The J gene is TRBJ2-7, the V gene TRBV12-3 or TRBV12-4; 10 positions match TRBD2. Trimming removed 6 bases from V and 3 bases from J; junction bases left unmatched: 8. This CDR3 spans 15 amino acids. As DNA, the CDR3 is TGTGCCAGCAGCCGCCGACGGACTAGCGGCTACGAGCAGTACTTC. It encodes CASSRRRTSGYEQYF.

This clonotype was observed at least ten times. The chain uses TRBV6-5 and TRBJ2-3; 11 bases are shared with TRBD2. The germline CDR1 and CDR2 sequences are MNHEY and SVGAGI. CDR3 size: 16 residues. The J segment lost 4 bases and the V segment lost 4 bases, leaving 7 bases of the junction unmatched. This CDR3 reads CASSSAGSGGADTQYF. The CDR3 DNA sequence: TGTGCCAGCAGTTCTGCGGGTAGCGGGGGGGCAGATACGCAGTATTTT.

This clonotype occurred a few times. J is TRBJ2-5 and V is TRBV5-1; 10 nucleotides line up with TRBD1. Germline-derived CDR1 and CDR2 are SGHRS and YFSETQ. This CDR3 comprises 17 residues. With 0 bases clipped from V and 1 base from J, the junction kept 6 bases outside the gene matches. In DNA, the CDR3 is TGCGCCAGCAGCTTGGCCGGACAGGGGGGAGCCCAAGAGACCCAGTACTTC. It codes for CASSLAGQGGAQETQYF.

There are many counts of this clonotype. The gene calls are TRBV5-1 and TRBJ1-5; a weak D match, TRBD1 (5 bases). The V and J ends lost 4 bases and 5 bases respectively, with 10 bases between them. The CDR3 has 13 residues. CDR1 is SGHRS and CDR2 is YFSETQ in the germline V gene. Here the CDR3 reads CASSQGVDQPQHF. CDR3 DNA: TGCGCCAGCAGCCAGGGTGTGGATCAGCCCCAGCATTTT.

This clonotype was detected many times. The chain is built from TRBV9 and TRBJ2-1; D might be TRBD2 (7 bases). There are 18 residues in the CDR3. Germline V gene sequence: CDR1 SGDLS, CDR2 YYNGEE. The V gene lost 0 bases and the J gene lost 9 bases, with 25 bases spanning the gap. CDR3 DNA: TGTGCCAGCAGCGTAGGCGGAACACCGGGACTACTCAGGGGTGAGCAGTTCTTC. Translating it yields CASSVGGTPGLLRGEQFF.

The J gene is TRBJ2-7, the V gene TRBV7-9; D is possibly TRBD1 (6 bases). V lost 1 base, J lost 2 bases, and 12 bases lay in between. Germline V gene lookup returns CDR1 SEHNR and CDR2 FQNEAQ (reference sequence). This CDR3 is built from 15 residues. CDR3 amino acids: CASSLGTGQTYEQYF. CDR3 bases: TGTGCCAGCAGCTTAGGTACAGGGCAAACCTACGAGCAGTACTTC.

This clonotype was seen a few times. The rearrangement links TRBV18 to TRBJ1-1; 7 nucleotides match TRBD1. The germline V gene has CDR1 KGHSH and CDR2 LQKENI. V lost 2 bases to trimming and J lost 0 bases; unmatched junction nucleotides: 9. The CDR3 runs 17 residues. As DNA, the CDR3 is TGTGCCAGCTCACCAAATGCGGGACAGCTGATGAACACTGAAGCTTTCTTT. Translation: CASSPNAGQLMNTEAFF.

This clonotype occurred many times. CDR3 DNA: TGTGCCAGCAGTTTCGGGGCAGACACTGAAGCTTTCTTT. This codes for CASSFGADTEAFF. The chain combines TRBV12-3 or TRBV12-4 with TRBJ1-1; TRBD1 might be the D (5 bases). V was pared by 3 bases and J by 3 bases, with 8 bases between. The CDR3 is made up of 13 amino acids.

This clonotype has at least ten counts. V gene TRBV11-2 combines with J gene TRBJ2-1; either TRBD1 or TRBD2 may supply D (7 bases each). Looked up from germline, CDR1 is SGHAT and CDR2 is FQNNGV. The length of the CDR3 is 18 residues. V was clipped by 1 base and J by 1 base, with 17 bases between them. The CDR3 here is CASSLGGGTDYSYNEQFF. The CDR3 region has the DNA TGTGCCAGCAGCTTAGGGGGAGGGACAGATTATTCCTACAATGAGCAGTTCTTC. Full variable domain (remainder filled in from reference TRBV11-2 and TRBJ2-1): EAGVAQSPRYKIIEKRQSVAFWCNPISGHATLYWYQQILGQGPKLLIQFQNNGVVDDSQLPKDRFSAERLKGVDSTLKIQPAKLEDSAVYLCASSLGGGTDYSYNEQFFGPGTRLTVL.

This clonotype was seen at least ten times. The genes are TRBV2 and TRBJ2-2; 8 positions agree with TRBD2. Germline-derived CDR1 and CDR2 are SNHLY and FYNNEI. Trimming at V came to 5 bases and at J to 4 bases, leaving 6 bases not matched to a gene. This CDR3 is built from 15 residues. CDR3 sequence (DNA): TGTGCCAGCAGTTATAGCGGGGCGGCCACCGGGGAGCTGTTTTTT. Translation: CASSYSGAATGELFF.

This chain links TRBV5-1 with TRBJ2-2; D remains unclear. Trimming shortened V by 2 bases and J by 6 bases, and 11 bases separated the two germline ends. Germline assignment: CDR1 SGHRS and CDR2 YFSETQ. The CDR3 runs 14 residues. The CDR3 region has the DNA TGCGCCAGCAGCTTCTTCGACCAGTCCGGGGAGCTGTTTTTT. It is translated as CASSFFDQSGELFF.

This clonotype appeared many times. The CDR3 is CASSIYRGPSSYNSPLHF. DNA for the CDR3: TGTGCCAGCAGCATATACAGGGGTCCCAGCTCCTATAATTCACCCCTCCACTTT. The genes are TRBV11-2 and TRBJ1-6; 7 bases are a match to TRBD1. This CDR3 contains 18 residues. The V segment lost 5 bases and the J segment 0 bases; nucleotides outside the gene matches: 10. Looked up from germline, CDR1 is SGHAT and CDR2 is FQNNGV. Variable domain in full (rest from reference TRBV11-2 and TRBJ1-6): EAGVAQSPRYKIIEKRQSVAFWCNPISGHATLYWYQQILGQGPKLLIQFQNNGVVDDSQLPKDRFSAERLKGVDSTLKIQPAKLEDSAVYLCASSIYRGPSSYNSPLHFGNGTRLTVT.

Many counts were recorded for this clonotype. V is TRBV12-3 or TRBV12-4 and J is TRBJ1-1; D is uncertain. This CDR3 has 13 residues. Trimming pared 7 bases from V and 1 base from J, leaving 10 bases between. The CDR3 coding sequence is TGTGCCAGCACCCGGACCGAGAACACTGAAGCTTTCTTT. Protein: CASTRTENTEAFF.

This clonotype has a handful of counts. The J gene is TRBJ2-3, the V gene TRBV24-1; 10 positions agree with TRBD2. Per germline, CDR1 KGHDR and CDR2 SFDVKD. J lost 6 bases, V lost 5 bases, and 7 bases had no gene match. The CDR3 is 15 residues long. The CDR3 nucleotides read TGTGCCACCAGTGCCCCGCTAGCGGGAGAGGATACGCAGTATTTT. As protein: CATSAPLAGEDTQYF.

V gene TRBV7-7 combines with J gene TRBJ2-2, with D possibly matching TRBD2 (5 bases). Deletions cut 2 bases from V and 5 bases from J, with 12 bases between. CDR3 size: 15 residues. The germline V gene has CDR1 SSHAT and CDR2 FNYEAQ (reference sequence). The CDR3 protein is CASSLTPTGTGELFF. The CDR3 DNA reads TGTGCCAGCAGCTTAACACCTACGGGGACCGGGGAGCTGTTTTTT. Complete variable domain (other parts from reference TRBV7-7 and TRBJ2-2): GAGVSQSPRYKVTKRGQDVTLRCDPISSHATLYWYQQALGQGPEFLTYFNYEAQPDKSGLPSDRFSAERPEGSISTLTIQRTEQRDSAMYRCASSLTPTGTGELFFGEGSRLTVL.

The J gene is TRBJ2-5, the V gene TRBV30, with D uncertain. Trimming shortened V by 3 bases and J by 1 base, and 15 bases separated the two germline ends. The V gene's germline CDR1 is GTSNPN and CDR2 SVGIG (reference sequence). The CDR3 spans 15 residues. The CDR3, as DNA: TGTGCCTGGAGAGCTATCACTCGATCCCAAGAGACCCAGTACTTC. Amino acid sequence: CAWRAITRSQETQYF. The full variable domain, its missing parts supplied by reference TRBV30 and TRBJ2-5, is SQTIHQWPATLVQPVGSPLSLECTVEGTSNPNLYWYRQAAGRGLQLLFYSVGIGQISSEVPQNLSASRPQDRQFILSSKKLLLSDSGFYLCAWRAITRSQETQYFGPGTRLLVL.

This clonotype was seen a few times. The chain joins TRBV3-1 to TRBJ1-3, with D perhaps TRBD1 (5 bases). The CDR3 totals 18 residues. Trimming took 1 base from V and 2 from J, leaving 18 bases between them. Germline V gene sequence: CDR1 LGHDT, CDR2 YNNKEL (reference sequence). CDR3: CASSQGQLIWDPGNTIYF. The CDR3 coding sequence is TGTGCCAGCAGCCAAGGCCAGCTGATTTGGGACCCTGGAAACACCATATATTTT.

V usage is TRBV28 and J usage is TRBJ2-1; possible D gene TRBD1, 6 bases. CDR3 size: 14 residues. CDR1 and CDR2 from the germline V gene are MDHEN and SYDVKM. Trimming left V 7 bases short and J 4 bases short, with 14 bases between. CDR3: CASTRATGYNEQFF. CDR3 coding DNA: TGTGCCAGCACCCGGGCGACAGGATACAATGAGCAGTTCTTC.

This clonotype was detected many times. The rearrangement joins TRBV15 to TRBJ2-1; D unresolved. This CDR3 has 18 amino acids. The germline V gene encodes CDR1 LNHNV and CDR2 YYDKDF (reference sequence). The germline V and J ends were trimmed by 0 bases and 7 bases, with 22 bases remaining between them. The CDR3 loop reads CATSRDARLGVGGNEQFF. Here the CDR3 DNA reads TGTGCCACCAGCAGAGATGCTCGTCTTGGGGTAGGCGGAAATGAGCAGTTCTTC.

This clonotype was counted a few times. The rearrangement links TRBV20-1 to TRBJ2-5; 10 positions match TRBD2. CDR3 length: 17 residues. Per the germline V gene, CDR1 is DFQATT and CDR2 is SNEGSKA (reference sequence). The trim removed 1 base at V and 4 bases at J, leaving 12 bases unmatched. The CDR3: CSARGLVPSGSGETQYF. The DNA for the CDR3 is TGCAGTGCTAGAGGGTTGGTACCTAGCGGGAGCGGAGAGACCCAGTACTTC.

This clonotype was seen ten or more times. The gene calls are TRBV3-1 and TRBJ2-5, with D perhaps matching TRBD1 (7 bases). CDR1 and CDR2 from the germline V gene are LGHDT and YNNKEL (reference sequence). The ends were cut back, 6 bases at V and 5 bases at J, with 16 bases in the middle. This CDR3 spans 14 amino acids. In DNA, the CDR3 is TGTGCCAGCAGTCACCACAGGGGAGGCGAGACCCAGTACTTC. It is translated as CASSHHRGGETQYF.